This record looks at one T cell receptor (beta chain) sequence and its context. The antigen is not known. The sample is drawn from a study of T cell responses to AZD1222 COVID-19 vaccine. The repertoire was sequenced with immunoSEQ multiplex PCR; TCRdb's copy has only in-frame clones and lacks some. The sample shows 150,000 or so clones, just over 90% of them seen only once. Study results and limitations: White British people made up most donors, females outnumbered males, and clonal diversity was possibly underestimated.

CDR1 is SNHLY, CDR2 FYNNEI, per germline. This CDR3 spans 15 amino acids. J was trimmed by 0 bases and V by 3 bases; bases with no gene match: 4. Source: peripheral blood, taken on day 0 of AZD1222 vaccination. The chain joins TRBV2 to TRBJ1-1; TRBD1 aligns across 7 bases. This receptor was taken from an adult in good health. CDR3 amino acids: CASSDRGQMNTEAFF. CDR3 bases: TGTGCCAGCAGTGACAGGGGACAGATGAACACTGAAGCTTTCTTT.